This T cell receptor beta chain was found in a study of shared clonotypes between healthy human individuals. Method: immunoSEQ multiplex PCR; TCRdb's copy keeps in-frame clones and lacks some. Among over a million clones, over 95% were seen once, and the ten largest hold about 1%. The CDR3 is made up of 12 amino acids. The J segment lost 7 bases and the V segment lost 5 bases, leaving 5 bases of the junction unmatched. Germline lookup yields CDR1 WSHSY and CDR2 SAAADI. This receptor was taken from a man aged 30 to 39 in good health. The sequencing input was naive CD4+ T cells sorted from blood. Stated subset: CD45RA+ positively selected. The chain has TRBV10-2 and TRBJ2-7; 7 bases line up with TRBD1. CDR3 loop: CASSQTGQEQYF. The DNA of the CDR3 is TGCGCCAGCAGTCAGACAGGGCAGGAGCAGTACTTC.